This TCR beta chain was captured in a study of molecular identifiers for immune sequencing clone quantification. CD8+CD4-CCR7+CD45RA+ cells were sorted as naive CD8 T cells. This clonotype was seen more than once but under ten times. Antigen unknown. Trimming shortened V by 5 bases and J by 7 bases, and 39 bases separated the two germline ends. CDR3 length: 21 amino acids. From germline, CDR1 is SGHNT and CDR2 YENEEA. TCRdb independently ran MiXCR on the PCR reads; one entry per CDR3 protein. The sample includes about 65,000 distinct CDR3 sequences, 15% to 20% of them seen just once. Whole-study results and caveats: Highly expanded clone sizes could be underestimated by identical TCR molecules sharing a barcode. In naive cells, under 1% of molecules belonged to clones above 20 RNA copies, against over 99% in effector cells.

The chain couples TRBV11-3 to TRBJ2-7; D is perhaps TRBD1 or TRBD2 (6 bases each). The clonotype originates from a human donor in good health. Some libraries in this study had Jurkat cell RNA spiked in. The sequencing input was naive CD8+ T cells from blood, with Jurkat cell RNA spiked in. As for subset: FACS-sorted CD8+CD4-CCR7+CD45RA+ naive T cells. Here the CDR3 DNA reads TGTGCCAGCAGCCTCGTGTCAGGGGTCTCAGTGCGGGATGCCGGCCCTCGAGAGCAGTACTTC. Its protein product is CASSLVSGVSVRDAGPREQYF.